This entry describes one T cell receptor (beta chain). The CDR3 extends over 15 amino acids. Germline trimming cut 5 bases from V and 6 bases from J; bases unmatched to any gene: 12. Germline values: CDR1 SGHDN, CDR2 FVKESK. Using immunoSEQ multiplex PCR, the repertoire was profiled, and TCRdb retains in-frame clones only, with some absent. Here the sample spans tens of thousands of clones, 75% to 85% being singletons. The data are from a study of blood T cell repertoires in COVID-19. On the study more broadly: Acute and convalescent COVID-19 samples came from the United States, Italy and Spain. PBMCs, B-cell-depleted T cells, or T cells provided the cDNA or gDNA that made up the material.

Input material: peripheral blood. The rearrangement joins TRBV14 to TRBJ2-7; 8 nucleotides match TRBD2. This TCR came from a woman aged 70 to 79 with acute or convalescent COVID-19. The CDR3: CASSMAGTRKFEQYF. Written as DNA, the CDR3 is TGTGCCAGCAGCATGGCCGGGACTAGGAAGTTCGAGCAGTACTTC.